A single sample gave rise to the 27 T cell receptor beta chains below, sequenced in a study of shared clonotypes between healthy human individuals. This table comes from immunoSEQ multiplex PCR, and its TCRdb copy is limited to in-frame clones, with some not included. The profile shows about half a million clones, 78% of them singletons. Sequencing was carried out using PBMCs. These TCRs come from a woman in her 40s in good health. Some clones in this sample may be carry-over from other donors' samples.

This chain links TRBV25-1 with TRBJ1-2, with a weak D call TRBD1 (6 bases). Germline CDR1 is MGHDK and CDR2 is SYGVNS. V was trimmed by 5 bases and J by 5 bases, leaving 18 bases between them. The CDR3 runs 15 residues. For the CDR3, the DNA is TGTGCCAGCAGTTTACAGGGAATGGGCTTTTATGGCTACACCTTC. Its protein is CASSLQGMGFYGYTF.

Comment on this clone: This specimen includes other DNA sequences encoding the same CDR3. The rearrangement joins TRBV5-1 to TRBJ2-5; possibly TRBD1 for D (5 bases). The CDR3 length is 12 residues. CDR1 and CDR2 (germline): SGHRS, YFSETQ. The V end lost 1 base, the J end lost 4 bases, and 5 bases lay between the germline ends. CDR3 nucleotides: TGCGCCAGCAGCTTGAGGGGAGAGACCCAGTACTTC. Residues: CASSLRGETQYF.

The chain links TRBV18 to TRBJ1-1, with 7 positions matching TRBD1. The CDR3 spans 13 residues. Trimming took 8 bases from V and 3 from J; bases not matched to a gene: 6. Germline CDR1 and CDR2: KGHSH and LQKENI. This CDR3 is CASRNRGDTEAFF. The CDR3 DNA reads TGTGCCAGCAGAAACAGGGGAGACACTGAAGCTTTCTTT. Complete variable domain (other parts from reference TRBV18 and TRBJ1-1): NAGVMQNPRHLVRRRGQEARLRCSPMKGHSHVYWYRQLPEEGLKFMVYLQKENIIDESGMPKERFSAEFPKEGPSILRIQQVVRGDSAAYFCASRNRGDTEAFFGQGTRLTVV.

The chain is built from TRBV19 and TRBJ2-2; the D gene is possibly TRBD2 (6 bases). Germline-derived CDR1 and CDR2 are LNHDA and SQIVND (reference sequence). Trimming shortened V by 8 bases and J by 0 bases, and 16 bases separated the two germline ends. This CDR3 is built from 16 residues. The CDR3 nucleotides are TGTGCCAGTTCTTTGTTCGGGAGACCGAACACCGGGGAGCTGTTTTTT. It yields the protein CASSLFGRPNTGELFF.

The count of this clone is one. This rearrangement joins TRBV27 to TRBJ2-7; D may be TRBD1 (6 bases). This CDR3 contains 14 residues. Trimming pared 5 bases from V and 2 bases from J, leaving 13 bases between. Germline CDR1 reads MNHEY; CDR2 reads SMNVEV (reference sequence). The CDR3 protein is CASSPLRTAYEQYF. The CDR3 region has the DNA TGTGCCAGCAGTCCCCTGAGGACAGCCTACGAGCAGTACTTC.

V usage is TRBV28 and J usage is TRBJ1-1; D is ambiguous. V was pared by 6 bases and J by 3 bases, with 14 bases between. Germline assignment: CDR1 MDHEN and CDR2 SYDVKM. This CDR3 comprises 14 residues. The CDR3 DNA reads as TGTGCCAGCAGGGGGAGTAGTTTTTACACTGAAGCTTTCTTT. Its protein is CASRGSSFYTEAFF.

The rearrangement uses TRBV7-3 and TRBJ1-5; 7 bases align to TRBD1. With 5 bases clipped from V and 4 bases from J, the junction kept 2 bases outside the gene matches. The CDR3 is 13 residues long. Germline loops: CDR1 SGHTA, CDR2 FQGTGA. The CDR3 DNA reads TGTGCCAGCAGCCAGGGGGTTAATCAGCCCCAGCATTTT. Encoded protein: CASSQGVNQPQHF.

J is TRBJ1-5 and V is TRBV5-6, with TRBD1 identical over 9 bases. The germline CDR1 and CDR2 sequences are SGHDT and YYEEEE. CDR3 size: 16 residues. The J segment lost 6 bases and the V segment lost 4 bases, leaving 11 bases of the junction unmatched. CDR3 amino acids: CASSTLGTGYGQPQHF. The CDR3 nucleotides are TGTGCCAGCAGCACCCTCGGGACAGGGTACGGTCAGCCCCAGCATTTT.

The chain links TRBV7-9 to TRBJ2-3, with D uncertain. V was clipped by 5 bases and J by 1 base, with 19 bases between them. The CDR3 has 17 residues. Germline-derived CDR1 and CDR2 are SEHNR and FQNEAQ (reference sequence). The CDR3 DNA follows: TGTGCCAGCAGCGCCGTGATGCTGCCGTGGGGCACAGATACGCAGTATTTT. Its protein is CASSAVMLPWGTDTQYF.

The chain couples TRBV27 to TRBJ2-4, with D unresolved. V lost 4 bases and J 6 bases, leaving 10 bases between the germline ends. Germline V gene data show CDR1 as MNHEY and CDR2 as SMNVEV (reference sequence). This CDR3 is built from 13 residues. The CDR3 region is CASSSDIRNIQYF. The CDR3 DNA follows: TGTGCCAGCAGTTCCGACATTAGAAACATTCAGTACTTC.

The rearrangement links TRBV7-9 to TRBJ2-7; possibly TRBD2 for D (6 bases). This CDR3 has 16 amino acids. The germline CDR1 and CDR2 sequences are SEHNR and FQNEAQ (reference sequence). Trimming took off 4 bases at V and 3 bases at J, with 19 bases between the two ends. The DNA of the CDR3 is TGTGCCAGCAGCTCGGGACTCCCCGGTTATCACTACGAGCAGTACTTC. The encoded protein is CASSSGLPGYHYEQYF.

The genes are TRBV7-3 and TRBJ2-3; no reliable D call. The CDR3 is 12 residues long. V lost 8 bases to trimming and J lost 1 base, with 7 bases between them. Germline values: CDR1 SGHTA, CDR2 FQGTGA. CDR3 nucleotide sequence: TGTGCCAGCTCTTGGGGCACAGATACGCAGTATTTT. This encodes CASSWGTDTQYF.

The chain couples TRBV11-2 to TRBJ2-4, with 11 bases matching TRBD2. V gave up 10 bases and J gave up 0 bases; unmatched junction bases: 11. Looked up from germline, CDR1 is SGHAT and CDR2 is FQNNGV. The CDR3 loop spans 17 amino acids. This CDR3 is CATRLAGGSIAKNIQYF. The CDR3 nucleotides are TGTGCCACCAGGTTAGCGGGAGGGTCCATAGCCAAAAACATTCAGTACTTC.

The genes are TRBV10-3 and TRBJ1-5; D is unclear. Germline-derived CDR1 and CDR2 are ENHRY and SYGVKD. Trimming shortened V by 0 bases and J by 0 bases, and 9 bases separated the two germline ends. CDR3 length: 16 residues. CDR3 DNA sequence: TGTGCCATCAGTGAGTCGACACCTCCTAGCAATCAGCCCCAGCATTTT. As protein: CAISESTPPSNQPQHF.

The chain uses TRBV10-2 and TRBJ2-1; TRBD2 matches 11 bases. CDR1 WSHSY and CDR2 SAAADI come from the germline V gene. V trimming: 3 bases; J trimming: 3 bases; junction bases outside the gene matches: 1. The CDR3 is made up of 15 amino acids. The CDR3 DNA sequence: TGCGCCAGCAGTGAAGGACTAGCGGGCTACAATGAGCAGTTCTTC. Amino acid sequence: CASSEGLAGYNEQFF.

This clone was seen more than once but under ten times. The chain links TRBV5-8 to TRBJ2-5; D is undetermined. Near its end, the DNA agrees better with TRBJ2-7, so the J call may be wrong. The CDR3 covers 13 residues. Looked up from germline, CDR1 is SGHTS and CDR2 is YDEGEE. CDR3 sequence (DNA): TGTGCCAGCAGCTTGAGGCAGACCTACGAGCAGTACTTC. It yields the protein CASSLRQTYEQYF.

CDR3 protein: CASIPGESHEQYF. The DNA of the CDR3 is TGTGCCAGCATTCCGGGAGAATCCCACGAGCAGTACTTC. The chain has TRBV6-8 and TRBJ2-7, with D maybe TRBD2 (6 bases). Trimming took 7 bases from V and 5 from J, leaving 15 bases between them. The CDR3 contains 13 residues. Germline lookup yields CDR1 MNHGY and CDR2 SAAAGT.

The chain links TRBV30 to TRBJ1-1; TRBD1 is a possible D gene (5 bases). Germline-derived CDR1 and CDR2 are GTSNPN and SVGIG (reference sequence). The CDR3 totals 15 residues. V was clipped by 4 bases and J by 1 base, with 16 bases between them. CDR3 bases: TGTGCCTGGATGCAGGGATTTTTTGGGAACACTGAAGCTTTCTTT. Protein product: CAWMQGFFGNTEAFF.

This clone has just a few counts. The chain's CDR3 is CAIRPGTGDGTEAFF. The CDR3 coding sequence is TGTGCCATCAGGCCCGGGACAGGGGATGGCACTGAAGCTTTCTTT. The chain recombines TRBV10-3 with TRBJ1-1; 10 bases agree with TRBD1. Germline V gene lookup returns CDR1 ENHRY and CDR2 SYGVKD. CDR3 length: 15 amino acids. After removal of 6 bases from V and 4 bases from J, the junction contained 8 bases not matched to a gene.

The J gene is TRBJ2-7, the V gene TRBV5-1; tentative D call: TRBD2 (7 bases). V shed 4 bases and J shed 2 bases, with 16 bases lying between them. The germline V gene encodes CDR1 SGHRS and CDR2 YFSETQ. CDR3 size: 15 residues. Here the CDR3 DNA reads TGCGCCAGCAGCCTCGTGGCGGGGGCCACCTACGAGCAGTACTTC. Residues: CASSLVAGATYEQYF.

This clone was recorded at least ten times. The chain carries TRBV7-2 and TRBJ1-5; 10 positions match TRBD1. This CDR3 is built from 16 residues. Germline V lookup: CDR1 SGHTA, CDR2 FQGNSA. With V trimmed by 3 bases and J by 3 bases, 5 bases remained unmatched. The CDR3 DNA is TGTGCCAGCAGCTTCTCGACAGGGGGCTTCAATCAGCCCCAGCATTTT. This gives the protein CASSFSTGGFNQPQHF.

The chain links TRBV6-4 to TRBJ2-2, with D perhaps TRBD1 (6 bases). The germline CDR1 and CDR2 sequences are MRHNA and SNTAGT. With 6 bases removed from V and 0 bases from J, the gap between germline ends came to 14 bases. There are 16 residues in the CDR3. For the CDR3, the DNA is TGTGCCAGCAGCGCCCAAAGGGGGACGAACACCGGGGAGCTGTTTTTT. Its protein is CASSAQRGTNTGELFF.

This clone has a handful of counts. The V gene is TRBV7-8, the J gene TRBJ1-1; unclear D gene. Germline V lookup: CDR1 SGHVS, CDR2 FQNEAQ. The CDR3 totals 12 residues. V lost 3 bases and J lost 4, with 6 bases in between. The CDR3 sequence: CASSFVGTEAFF. The CDR3 region has the DNA TGTGCCAGCAGCTTTGTGGGCACTGAAGCTTTCTTT.

Remarks on this clone: Other DNA sequences in the same sample also yield this CDR3. The chain employs TRBV7-3 and TRBJ2-2; D not certain. V shed 0 bases and J shed 3 bases, with 2 bases lying between them. The CDR3 runs to 13 residues. The germline V gene has CDR1 SGHTA and CDR2 FQGTGA. The CDR3 is CASSLTHTGELFF. For the CDR3, the DNA is TGTGCCAGCAGCTTAACACACACCGGGGAGCTGTTTTTT.

In nucleotides, the CDR3 is TGTGCCAGCAGCCTAAGTCCCGGGACAGATGAAGAGACCCAGTACTTC. This sequence encodes CASSLSPGTDEETQYF. V is TRBV2 and J is TRBJ2-5; 7 bases match TRBD1. The CDR3 runs to 16 residues. Germline V gives CDR1 SNHLY, CDR2 FYNNEI. V lost 6 bases to trimming and J lost 3 bases; unmatched junction nucleotides: 13.

This clone was seen a few times. This chain connects TRBV5-1 to TRBJ1-1, with 10 bases fitting TRBD1. Germline CDR1 is SGHRS and CDR2 is YFSETQ. CDR3 length: 14 amino acids. J gave up 8 bases and V 3 bases, and 7 bases lay outside the gene matches. CDR3 region: CASSSGTGAPEAFF. CDR3 nucleotides: TGCGCCAGCAGCTCGGGGACAGGGGCTCCGGAAGCTTTCTTT.

V usage is TRBV7-8 and J usage is TRBJ1-1, with D perhaps TRBD1 (6 bases). The V end was cut by 5 bases, the J end by 6 bases, with 16 bases between. This CDR3 contains 14 residues. Germline V lookup: CDR1 SGHVS, CDR2 FQNEAQ. Here the CDR3 reads CASSPTGGGPEAFF. The CDR3 nucleotides are TGTGCCAGCAGCCCGACCGGCGGGGGGCCTGAAGCTTTCTTT.